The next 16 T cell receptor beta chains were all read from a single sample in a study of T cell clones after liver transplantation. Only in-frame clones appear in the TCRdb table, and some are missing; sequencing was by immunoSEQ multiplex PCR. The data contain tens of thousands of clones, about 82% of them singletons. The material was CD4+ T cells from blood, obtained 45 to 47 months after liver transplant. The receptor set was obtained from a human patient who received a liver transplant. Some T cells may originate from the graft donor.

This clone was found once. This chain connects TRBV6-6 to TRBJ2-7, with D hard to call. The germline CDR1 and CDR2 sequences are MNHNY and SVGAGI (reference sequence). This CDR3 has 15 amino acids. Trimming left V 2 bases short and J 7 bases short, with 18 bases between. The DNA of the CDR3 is TGTGCCAGCAGTTACACCCGGGTCCTCCCTATGGAGCAGTACTTC. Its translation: CASSYTRVLPMEQYF.

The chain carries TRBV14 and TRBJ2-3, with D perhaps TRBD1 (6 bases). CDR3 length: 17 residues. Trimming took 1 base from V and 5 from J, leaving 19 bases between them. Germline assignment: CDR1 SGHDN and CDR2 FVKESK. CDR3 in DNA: TGTGCCAGCAGCCAAGCCGACGGGAAACAGGGAAAAGATACGCAGTATTTT. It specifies CASSQADGKQGKDTQYF.

The CDR3 sequence: CASSLTSINTEAFF. Written as DNA, the CDR3 is TGTGCCAGCAGCTTAACCAGCATTAACACTGAAGCTTTCTTT. V and J are TRBV7-6 and TRBJ1-1; no reliable D call. The germline gives CDR1 SGHVS, CDR2 FNYEAQ. V lost 2 bases and J 2 bases, leaving 9 bases between the germline ends. This CDR3 has 14 amino acids.

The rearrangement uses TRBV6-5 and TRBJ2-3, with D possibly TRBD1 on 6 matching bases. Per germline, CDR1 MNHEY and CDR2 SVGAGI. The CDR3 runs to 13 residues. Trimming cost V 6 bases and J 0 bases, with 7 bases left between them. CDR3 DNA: TGTGCCAGCAGGGGACACAGCACAGATACGCAGTATTTT. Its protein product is CASRGHSTDTQYF.

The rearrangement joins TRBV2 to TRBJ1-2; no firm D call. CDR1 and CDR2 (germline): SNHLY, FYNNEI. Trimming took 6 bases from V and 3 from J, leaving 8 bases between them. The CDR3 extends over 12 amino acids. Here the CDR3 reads CASRREHYGYTF. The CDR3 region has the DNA TGTGCCAGCAGGAGGGAACACTATGGCTACACCTTC.

This CDR3 is CASSAWDLGEQYF. CDR3 in DNA: TGTGCCAGCAGTGCTTGGGATCTGGGGGAGCAGTACTTC. The chain couples TRBV2 to TRBJ2-7; D is unresolved. V dropped 4 bases and J dropped 7 bases, with 14 bases sitting between them. This CDR3 has 13 amino acids. Germline V gene sequence: CDR1 SNHLY, CDR2 FYNNEI. The full variable domain, its missing parts supplied by reference TRBV2 and TRBJ2-7, is EPEVTQTPSHQVTQMGQEVILRCVPISNHLYFYWYRQILGQKVEFLVSFYNNEISEKSEIFDDQFSVERPDGSNFTLKIRSTKLEDSAMYFCASSAWDLGEQYFGPGTRLTVT.

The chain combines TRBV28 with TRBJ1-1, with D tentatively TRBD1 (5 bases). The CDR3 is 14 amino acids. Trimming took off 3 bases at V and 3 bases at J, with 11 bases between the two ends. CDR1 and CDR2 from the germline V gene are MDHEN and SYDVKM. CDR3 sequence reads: CASSFGGSHTEAFF. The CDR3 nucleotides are TGTGCCAGCAGTTTCGGGGGGAGTCACACTGAAGCTTTCTTT.

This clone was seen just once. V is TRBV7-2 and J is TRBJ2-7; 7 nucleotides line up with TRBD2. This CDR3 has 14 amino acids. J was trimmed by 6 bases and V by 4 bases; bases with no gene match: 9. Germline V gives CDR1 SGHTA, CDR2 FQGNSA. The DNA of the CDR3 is TGTGCCAGCAGCTCCGGCGGGAGAAGATTCGAGCAGTACTTC. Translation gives CASSSGGRRFEQYF.

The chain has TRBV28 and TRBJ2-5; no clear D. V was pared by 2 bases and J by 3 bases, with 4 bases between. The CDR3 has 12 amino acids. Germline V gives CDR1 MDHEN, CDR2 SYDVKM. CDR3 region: CASSLAEETQYF. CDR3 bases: TGTGCCAGCAGTTTAGCGGAAGAGACCCAGTACTTC. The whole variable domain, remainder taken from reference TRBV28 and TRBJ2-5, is DVKVTQSSRYLVKRTGEKVFLECVQDMDHENMFWYRQDPGLGLRLIYFSYDVKMKEKGDIPEGYSVSREKKERFSLILESASTNQTSMYLCASSLAEETQYFGPGTRLLVL.

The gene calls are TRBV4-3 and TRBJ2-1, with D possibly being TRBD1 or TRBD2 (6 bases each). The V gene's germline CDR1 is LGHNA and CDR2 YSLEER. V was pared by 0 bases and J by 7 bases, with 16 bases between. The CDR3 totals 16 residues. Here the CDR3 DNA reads TGCGCCAGCAGCCAAGACATAAGGGGGAGGATAAATGAGCAGTTCTTC. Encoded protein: CASSQDIRGRINEQFF.

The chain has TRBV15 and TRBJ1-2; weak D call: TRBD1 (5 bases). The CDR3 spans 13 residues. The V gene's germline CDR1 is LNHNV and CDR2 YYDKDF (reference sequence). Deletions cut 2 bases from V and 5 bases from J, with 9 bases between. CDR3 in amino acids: CATSRRRGYGYTF. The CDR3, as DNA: TGTGCCACCAGCAGACGGCGGGGGTATGGCTACACCTTC.

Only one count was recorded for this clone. CDR3 sequence reads: CASIDRDLYNEQFF. The CDR3 region has the DNA TGTGCCAGCATCGACCGGGACTTATACAATGAGCAGTTCTTC. The V and J genes are TRBV28 and TRBJ2-1, with a tentative D call TRBD2 (6 bases). CDR3 length: 14 residues. V gave up 7 bases and J gave up 4 bases, with 14 bases separating them. Germline CDR1 MDHEN, CDR2 SYDVKM. Supplemented by reference TRBV28 and TRBJ2-1, the full variable domain reads DVKVTQSSRYLVKRTGEKVFLECVQDMDHENMFWYRQDPGLGLRLIYFSYDVKMKEKGDIPEGYSVSREKKERFSLILESASTNQTSMYLCASIDRDLYNEQFFGPGTRLTVL.

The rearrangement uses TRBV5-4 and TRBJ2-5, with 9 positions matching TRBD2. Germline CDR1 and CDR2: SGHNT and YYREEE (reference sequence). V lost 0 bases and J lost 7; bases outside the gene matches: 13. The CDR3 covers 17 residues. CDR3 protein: CASSLGGTSLRGWTQYF. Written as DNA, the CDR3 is TGTGCCAGCAGCTTGGGTGGGACTAGCCTCCGGGGGTGGACCCAGTACTTC.

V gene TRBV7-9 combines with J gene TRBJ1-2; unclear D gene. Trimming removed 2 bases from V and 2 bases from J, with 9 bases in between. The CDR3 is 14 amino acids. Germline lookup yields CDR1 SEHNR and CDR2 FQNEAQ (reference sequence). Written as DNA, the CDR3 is TGTGCCAGCAGCTTAACAACGAAAAACTATGGCTACACCTTC. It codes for CASSLTTKNYGYTF.

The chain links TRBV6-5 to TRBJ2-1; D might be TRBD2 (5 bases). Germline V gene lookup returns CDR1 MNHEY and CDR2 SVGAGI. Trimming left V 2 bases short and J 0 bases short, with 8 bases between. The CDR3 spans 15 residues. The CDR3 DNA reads TGTGCCAGCAGTTACGTGGGGAGCTCCTACAATGAGCAGTTCTTC. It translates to CASSYVGSSYNEQFF.

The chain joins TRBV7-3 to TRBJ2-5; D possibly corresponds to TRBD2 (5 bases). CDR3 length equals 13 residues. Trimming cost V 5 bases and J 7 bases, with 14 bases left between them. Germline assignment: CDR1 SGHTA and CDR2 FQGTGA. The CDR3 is CASSTNNGGTQYF. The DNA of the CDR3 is TGTGCCAGCAGCACTAATAACGGAGGGACCCAGTACTTC.